This T cell receptor beta chain derives from a study of OX40 agonist ivuxolimab in advanced cancers. Study details: The study reported partial responses in three patients: one hepatocellular carcinoma, two cutaneous melanoma.

Profiling relied on immunoSEQ multiplex PCR, and the TCRdb table lists in-frame clones only, not all of them. The table records tens of thousands of clones, roughly 80% of them present only once. This clone was seen more than once but under ten times. Trimming left V 1 base short and J 1 base short, with 8 bases between. The germline CDR1 and CDR2 sequences are MGHRA and YSYEKL. The CDR3 length is 14 residues. The chain uses TRBV4-1 and TRBJ2-7; D might be TRBD1 (5 bases). The TCR originated in an adult with an advanced solid tumor such as melanoma, head and neck, liver or kidney cancer. The sequences come from CD4+ or CD8+ T cells sorted from blood, collected in a trial of the OX40 agonist ivuxolimab. The CDR3 sequence: CASSQGYRSYEQYF. The CDR3 DNA is TGCGCCAGCAGCCAAGGATACAGGTCCTACGAGCAGTACTTC.